The clone carrying this TCR beta chain appeared a few times. The target antigen is unknown. This sample's TCRbeta library carried unique molecular identifier barcodes. A single record per CDR3 protein comes from TCRdb applying MiXCR to the PCR reads. The sample holds hundreds of thousands of distinct CDR3 sequences, around 13% seen once. This entry belongs to a study of T-cell reconstitution after alpha-beta-depleted transplantation in children. Study-level points and caveats: The origin of alpha-beta T cells about two months after transplant was reportedly several hundred expanded graft clones.

The germline V and J ends were trimmed by 4 bases and 5 bases, with 12 bases remaining between them. This CDR3 is built from 13 residues. Germline V lookup: CDR1 SGHDT, CDR2 YYEEEE. The source of this sequence is a male patient younger than 18 who had a stem cell transplant for acute myeloid leukemia, so the T cells may come from the graft donor. The chain combines TRBV5-6 with TRBJ2-5; the D gene is possibly TRBD2 (6 bases). Here the sequenced sample was PBMCs, mostly from graft donor cells, taken 360 days after TCRalphabeta/CD19-depleted stem cell transplant. This CDR3 reads CASSTRDGETQYF. For the CDR3, the DNA is TGTGCCAGCAGCACGCGGGATGGGGAGACCCAGTACTTC. The variable domain in full, with the rest retrieved from reference TRBV5-6 and TRBJ2-5, is DAGVTQSPTHLIKTRGQQVTLRCSPKSGHDTVSWYQQALGQGPQFIFQYYEEEERQRGNFPDRFSGHQFPNYSSELNVNALLLGDSALYLCASSTRDGETQYFGPGTRLLVL.